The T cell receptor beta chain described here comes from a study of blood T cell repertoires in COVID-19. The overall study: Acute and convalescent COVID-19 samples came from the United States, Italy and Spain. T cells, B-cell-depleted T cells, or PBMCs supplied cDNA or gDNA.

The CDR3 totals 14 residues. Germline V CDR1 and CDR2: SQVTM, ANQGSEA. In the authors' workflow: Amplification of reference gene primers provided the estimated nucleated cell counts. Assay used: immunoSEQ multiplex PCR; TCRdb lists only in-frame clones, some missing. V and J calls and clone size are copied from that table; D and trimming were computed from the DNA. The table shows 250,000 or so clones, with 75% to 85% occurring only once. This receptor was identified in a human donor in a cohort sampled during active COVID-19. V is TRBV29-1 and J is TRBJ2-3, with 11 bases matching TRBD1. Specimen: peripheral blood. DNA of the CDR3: TGCAGGCCCGGGGACAGGGGGGGCACAGATACGCAGTATTTT. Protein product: CRPGDRGGTDTQYF.